This TCR beta chain was observed in a study of blood T cell repertoires in COVID-19. As for the study in general: Sample material is recorded as cDNA or gDNA derived from T cells, B-cell-depleted T cells, or PBMCs.

Sequencing was performed with immunoSEQ multiplex PCR; in TCRdb, only in-frame clones are kept and a portion is missing. The sample records roughly 16,000 clones, around 87% being singletons. V lost 3 bases and J lost 7, with 7 bases in between. This CDR3 comprises 12 residues. The germline V gene has CDR1 SGDLS and CDR2 YYNGEE. This clone has only one observation. The sequencing input was peripheral blood. This receptor was taken from a human donor in a cohort sampled during active COVID-19. The rearrangement joins TRBV9 to TRBJ2-2; unclear D gene. The CDR3 region is CASSGPVGELFF. DNA for the CDR3: TGTGCCAGCAGCGGTCCGGTCGGGGAGCTGTTTTTT.